These 8 T cell receptor beta chains share one sample of origin, sequenced in a study of PD-1 blockade in classical Hodgkin lymphoma. Some clones are missing from TCRdb's copy, which holds only in-frame ones; the method was immunoSEQ multiplex PCR. The sample comprises approximately 96,000 clones, roughly 91% of which are singletons, and just under 2% rests with the top ten. Time point given: cycle 4 day 1 (C4D1), after less than seven weeks of nivolumab. All patients relapsed after autologous stem cell transplantation, and brentuximab vedotin exposure varied. The input for sequencing was peripheral blood mononuclear cells (PBMCs), taken before the fourth cycle of nivolumab. The source of these receptors is a human donor with classical Hodgkin lymphoma.

This chain joins TRBV2 and TRBJ1-1; D is perhaps TRBD1 (5 bases). CDR1 is SNHLY and CDR2 is FYNNEI in the germline V gene. The CDR3 extends over 16 amino acids. V shed 7 bases and J shed 5 bases, with 23 bases lying between them. CDR3 nucleotide sequence: TGTGCCAGCATAACCCGGTGGGGGATTACGAGGACTGAAGCTTTCTTT. Its translation: CASITRWGITRTEAFF.

The rearrangement links TRBV7-9 to TRBJ2-1; 13 bases align to TRBD2. There are 19 residues in the CDR3. V lost 6 bases to trimming and J lost 0 bases; unmatched junction nucleotides: 11. CDR1 and CDR2 (germline): SEHNR, FQNEAQ (reference sequence). The CDR3 is CASRGPGLAGKLSYNEQFF. DNA for the CDR3: TGTGCCAGCAGGGGTCCGGGACTAGCGGGAAAACTCTCCTACAATGAGCAGTTCTTC.

V and J are TRBV28 and TRBJ2-1; a possible D gene is TRBD2 (5 bases). Germline lookup yields CDR1 MDHEN and CDR2 SYDVKM. The length of the CDR3 is 14 residues. Trimming shortened V by 7 bases and J by 4 bases, and 14 bases separated the two germline ends. The CDR3 DNA is TGTGCCAGCAAGCTCGTCGGGGATTACAATGAGCAGTTCTTC. Protein: CASKLVGDYNEQFF.

The chain is built from TRBV11-3 and TRBJ2-5; 7 positions agree with TRBD1. This CDR3 is 15 amino acids long. The V and J ends lost 5 bases and 4 bases, in that order; junction bases with no gene match: 10. Germline V gene sequence: CDR1 SGHNT, CDR2 YENEEA. CDR3 in amino acids: CASSLGQEDAETQYF. The CDR3 DNA is TGTGCCAGCAGCCTCGGACAGGAGGACGCAGAGACCCAGTACTTC.

The chain has TRBV7-9 and TRBJ2-3, with a tentative D call TRBD2 (7 bases). CDR3 length equals 17 residues. Germline lookup yields CDR1 SEHNR and CDR2 FQNEAQ (reference sequence). Trimming took off 2 bases at V and 9 bases at J, with 24 bases between the two ends. CDR3 in amino acids: CASSLSSLVSGGQTQYF. Written as DNA, the CDR3 is TGTGCCAGCAGCTTATCCTCGTTGGTGTCGGGAGGACAGACGCAGTATTTT.

Worth noting for this clone: One end of the junction fails to match germline, which may point to a read error. The chain has TRBV29-1 and TRBJ2-1; 12 bases are shared with TRBD2. Germline V lookup: CDR1 SQVTM, CDR2 ANQGSEA. The CDR3 runs 17 residues. The CDR3 nucleotides are TGCAGCGCTGAAGGGACTAGCGGGTCCAGCTCCTACAATGAGCAGTTCTTC. This codes for CSAEGTSGSSSYNEQFF.

V gene TRBV9 combines with J gene TRBJ2-1, with D possibly matching TRBD1 (5 bases). The CDR3 is 12 amino acids. V dropped 8 bases and J dropped 9 bases, with 15 bases sitting between them. Germline CDR1 and CDR2: SGDLS and YYNGEE. Here the CDR3 DNA reads TGTGCCAGGGCCCTTGGGGCGAGTGAGCAGTTCTTC. Amino acids: CARALGASEQFF.

V and J are TRBV28 and TRBJ1-4, with a tentative D call TRBD1 (6 bases). V was shortened by 6 bases and J by 5 bases, with 13 bases between the two germline ends. This CDR3 is 14 amino acids long. CDR1 is MDHEN, CDR2 SYDVKM, per germline. CDR3 coding DNA: TGTGCCAGCAGCCGTGGACAGCTCAATGAAAAACTGTTTTTT. Its translation: CASSRGQLNEKLFF.